This TCR beta chain is from a study of CD4+ T cells in melanoma. Study observations and caveats: CD8+ T cell, macrophage and B cell function reportedly correlated with neoantigen-specific CD4+ T cells. Neoantigen-specific CD4+ T cells in melanoma reportedly had diverse differentiation states.

Germline CDR1 reads MNHNY; CDR2 reads SVGAGI (reference sequence). CDR3 length equals 14 residues. V lost 8 bases, J lost 10 bases, and 16 bases stayed unmatched. TCRdb's copy holds only in-frame clones and misses some; the assay was immunoSEQ multiplex PCR. The sample includes 15,000 or so clones, approximately 88% of them seen just once. In the case of this clone: Its target is unknown.

The V and J genes are TRBV6-6 and TRBJ1-1, with TRBD1 matching 7 bases. Material: cells from a culture (not recorded whether cultured in vitro). The TCR comes from a human donor with melanoma. CDR3 loop: CASAAGTAGRGAFF. The CDR3, as DNA: TGTGCCAGCGCTGCAGGGACAGCCGGTCGAGGAGCTTTCTTT.